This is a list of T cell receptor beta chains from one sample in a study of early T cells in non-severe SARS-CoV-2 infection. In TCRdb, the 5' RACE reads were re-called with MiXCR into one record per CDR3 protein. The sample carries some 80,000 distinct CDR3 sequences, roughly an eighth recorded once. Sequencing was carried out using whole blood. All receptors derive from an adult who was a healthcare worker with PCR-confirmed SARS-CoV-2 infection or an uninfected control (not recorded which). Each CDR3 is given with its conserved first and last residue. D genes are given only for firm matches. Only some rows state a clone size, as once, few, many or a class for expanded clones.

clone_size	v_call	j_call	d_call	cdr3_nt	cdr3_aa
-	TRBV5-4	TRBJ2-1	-	TGTGCCAGCAGCTTGGGGGCCCCGGGCAATGAGCAGTTCTTC	CASSLGAPGNEQFF
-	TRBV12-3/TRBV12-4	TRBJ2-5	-	TGTGCCAGCAGTTTATGGGCGCAAGAGACCCAGTACTTC	CASSLWAQETQYF
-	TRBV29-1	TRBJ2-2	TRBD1	TGCAGCGTAGACCGGGACAGGGGGACCGGGGAGCTGTTTTTT	CSVDRDRGTGELFF
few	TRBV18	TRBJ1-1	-	TGTGCCAGCTCAGATGCCCGTACTGGGCGGATGAACACTGAAGCTTTCTTT	CASSDARTGRMNTEAFF
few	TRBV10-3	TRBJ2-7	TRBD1	TGTGCCATCAGTGAGTCTGGCAGGGGGCTCCCCGAGCAGTACTTC	CAISESGRGLPEQYF
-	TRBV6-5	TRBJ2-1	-	TGTGCCAGCAGTTCCCCCGGGAGAACCATCTACAATGAGCAGTTCTTC	CASSSPGRTIYNEQFF
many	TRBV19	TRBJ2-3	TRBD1	TGTGCCAGTAGTAGGGACAGGGCCGCAGATACGCAGTATTTT	CASSRDRAADTQYF
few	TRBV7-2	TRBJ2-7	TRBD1	TGTGCCAGCAGCTCGGGACAGGGGTGGTCCTACGAGCAGTACTTC	CASSSGQGWSYEQYF
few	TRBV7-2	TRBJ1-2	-	TGTGCCAGCAGCCGGGTTGATACTAACTATGGCTACACCTTC	CASSRVDTNYGYTF
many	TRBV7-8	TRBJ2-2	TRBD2	TGTGCCACCAGCGGGAGAATATCCGGGGAGCTGTTTTTT	CATSGRISGELFF
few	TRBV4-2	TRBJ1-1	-	TGTGCCAGCAGCCAACCCGAACAGGGAACTTTCTTT	CASSQPEQGTFF
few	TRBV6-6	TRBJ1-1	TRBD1	TGTGCCAGCAGTCGTTTAGACAGGGGGCACGGAGCTTTCTTT	CASSRLDRGHGAFF
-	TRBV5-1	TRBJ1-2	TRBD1	TGCGCCAGCAGCTTGGGCCTTATCAGGGGGCACCGTGGCTACACCTTC	CASSLGLIRGHRGYTF
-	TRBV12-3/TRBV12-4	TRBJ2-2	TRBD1	TGTGCCAGCAGTTTAGCCAGGGGGATCACCGGGGAGCTGTTTTTT	CASSLARGITGELFF
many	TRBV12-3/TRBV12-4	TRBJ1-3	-	TGTGCCAGCAGACCAGGGTACTCTGGAAACACCATATATTTT	CASRPGYSGNTIYF
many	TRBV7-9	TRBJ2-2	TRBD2	TGTGCCAGCGGACTAGCGGGAGATGGCGGGGAGCTGTTTTTT	CASGLAGDGGELFF
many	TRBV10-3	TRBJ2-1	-	TGTGCCACCTCCAGGGAAAGTGAGCAGTTCTTC	CATSRESEQFF
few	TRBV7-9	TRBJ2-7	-	TGTGCCAGCAGCCGAGCGGTGGCGGGCCTCTACGAGCAGTACTTC	CASSRAVAGLYEQYF
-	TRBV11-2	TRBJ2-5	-	TGTGCCAGCAGCGGGGGGACTTTGGAGACCCAGTACTTC	CASSGGTLETQYF
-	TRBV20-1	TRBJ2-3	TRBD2	TGCAGTGCTAGAGATGTTCGGGGGGCAGATACGCAGTATTTT	CSARDVRGADTQYF
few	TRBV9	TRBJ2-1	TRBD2	TGTGCCAGCAGCCCCGACGCCCTAGCGGTCTCCTACAATGAGCAGTTCTTC	CASSPDALAVSYNEQFF
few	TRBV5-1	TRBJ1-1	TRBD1	TGCGCCAGCAGCCCCGGGGACAGGGGTGATACTGAAGCTTTCTTT	CASSPGDRGDTEAFF
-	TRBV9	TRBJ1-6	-	TGTGCCAGCAGCACAGGACAGCCTAATTCACCCCTCCACTTT	CASSTGQPNSPLHF
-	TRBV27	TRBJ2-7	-	TGTGCCAGCAGTTTAGACCATAGCGCGTACGAGCAGTACTTC	CASSLDHSAYEQYF
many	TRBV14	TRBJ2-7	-	TGTGCCAGCAGCCTCCTGGGGGCGGTCTACGAGCAGTACTTC	CASSLLGAVYEQYF
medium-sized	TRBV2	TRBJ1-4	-	TGTGCCAGCAAGTCCGGGTGGGAATTTGAAAAACTGTTTTTT	CASKSGWEFEKLFF
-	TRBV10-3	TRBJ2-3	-	TGTGCCATCAGTGAAGGGCTAGCGTCAGATACGCAGTATTTT	CAISEGLASDTQYF
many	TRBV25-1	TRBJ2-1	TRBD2	TGTGCCAGCAGGGAGCGGGGGTCCGATTACAATGAGCAGTTCTTC	CASRERGSDYNEQFF
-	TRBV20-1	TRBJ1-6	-	TGCAGTGCGGGACTTTCGGGAAGTTCACCCCTCCACTTT	CSAGLSGSSPLHF
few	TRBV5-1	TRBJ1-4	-	TGCGCCAGCAGCCCCAGGGGAGGGGGTGAAAAACTGTTTTTT	CASSPRGGGEKLFF
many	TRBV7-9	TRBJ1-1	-	TGTGCCAGCAGCTTGGGGGGGCCCGAAGCTTTCTTT	CASSLGGPEAFF
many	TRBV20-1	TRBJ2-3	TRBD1	TGCAGTGCTCTTCCGGGACAGACAGATACGCAGTATTTT	CSALPGQTDTQYF
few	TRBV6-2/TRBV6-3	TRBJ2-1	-	TGTGCCAGCAGTCCCAGACGGGCCGGCCGGTTCTTC	CASSPRRAGRFF
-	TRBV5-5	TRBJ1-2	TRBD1	TGTGCCAGCAGCGCGGGACAGGGAATCTATGGCTACACCTTC	CASSAGQGIYGYTF
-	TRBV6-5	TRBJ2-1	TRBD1	TGTGCCAGCAGGGACCGGGACAGGGGGGGTGAGCAGTTCTTC	CASRDRDRGGEQFF
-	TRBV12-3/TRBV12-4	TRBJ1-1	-	TGTGCCAGCAGTTCCCCGTCAGACGGTAAAGCTTTCTTT	CASSSPSDGKAFF
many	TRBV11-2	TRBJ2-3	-	TGTGCCAGCAGGCGAACAGGGTCAGATACGCAGTATTTT	CASRRTGSDTQYF
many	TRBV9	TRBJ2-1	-	TGTGCCAGCAGCGTAGCCCCTACCCGGGGCACGGAGCAGTTCTTC	CASSVAPTRGTEQFF
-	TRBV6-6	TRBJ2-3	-	TGTGCCAGCAGTTCCTCCCAGGGGATAGATACGCAGTATTTT	CASSSSQGIDTQYF
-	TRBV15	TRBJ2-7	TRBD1	TGTGCCACCAGCAGAGGAACTGGACAGGATGGTTACGAGCAGTACTTC	CATSRGTGQDGYEQYF
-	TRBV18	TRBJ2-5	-	TGTGCCAGCTCACCCTCGGGGGAAGAGACCCAGTACTTC	CASSPSGEETQYF
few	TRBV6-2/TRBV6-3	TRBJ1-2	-	TGTGCCTGTGCGGCAGGGATCTATGGCTACACCTTC	CACAAGIYGYTF